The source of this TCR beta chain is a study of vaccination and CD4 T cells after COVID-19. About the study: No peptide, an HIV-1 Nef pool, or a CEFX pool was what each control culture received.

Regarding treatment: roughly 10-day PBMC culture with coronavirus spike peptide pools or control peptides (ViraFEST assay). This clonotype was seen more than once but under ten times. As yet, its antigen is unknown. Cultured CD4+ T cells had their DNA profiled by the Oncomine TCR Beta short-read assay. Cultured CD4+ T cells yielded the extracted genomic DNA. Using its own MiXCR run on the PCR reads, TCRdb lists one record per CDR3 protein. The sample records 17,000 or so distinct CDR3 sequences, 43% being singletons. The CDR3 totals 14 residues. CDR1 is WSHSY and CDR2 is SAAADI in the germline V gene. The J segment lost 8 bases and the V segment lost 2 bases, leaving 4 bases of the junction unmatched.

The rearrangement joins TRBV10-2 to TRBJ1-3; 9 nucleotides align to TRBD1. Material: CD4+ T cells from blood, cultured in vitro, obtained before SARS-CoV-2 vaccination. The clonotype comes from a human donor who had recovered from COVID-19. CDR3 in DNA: TGCGCCAGCAGTGAGCCCGGACAGGGGCACACCATATATTTT. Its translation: CASSEPGQGHTIYF.